This is a list of T cell receptor beta chains from one sample in a study of shared clonotypes between healthy human individuals. Generated by immunoSEQ multiplex PCR, the TCRdb table keeps only in-frame clones and is missing some. The sample records 600,000 to 800,000 clones, around 70% being singletons. The sample consisted of memory CD4+ T cells sorted from blood. These TCRs come from a woman in her twenties or thirties in good health. Both conserved end residues are part of each CDR3. The D gene is left open where the match is weak. Only part of the rows carry a size: once, few, many, or a class if the clone is expanded.

CDR3: CASSLVAGGTDTQYF; DNA: TGCGCCAGCAGCTTGGTAGCAGGGGGTACAGATACGCAGTATTTT; length: 15; J: TRBJ2-3; V: TRBV5-1; D: TRBD1; size: -
CDR3: CAWSSQSLTQYF; DNA: TGTGCCTGGAGTTCGCAAAGCCTTACCCAGTACTTC; length: 12; J: TRBJ2-5; V: TRBV30; D: -; size: -
CDR3: CASSSQGGGNTIYF; DNA: TGTGCCAGCAGCTCACAGGGAGGTGGAAACACCATATATTTT; length: 14; J: TRBJ1-3; V: TRBV7-3; D: -; size: -
CDR3: CASSLDRVGANVLTF; DNA: TGTGCCAGCAGCTTAGACCGGGTCGGGGCCAACGTCCTGACTTTC; length: 15; J: TRBJ2-6; V: TRBV11-2; D: -; size: -
CDR3: CATSSGQGSGEQYF; DNA: TGTGCCACCAGCAGCGGACAGGGCTCGGGCGAGCAGTACTTC; length: 14; J: TRBJ2-7; V: TRBV15; D: TRBD1; size: few
CDR3: CASSPRQDLSGANVLTF; DNA: TGTGCCAGCAGCCCTCGACAGGACCTCTCTGGGGCCAACGTCCTGACTTTC; length: 17; J: TRBJ2-6; V: TRBV9; D: -; size: -
CDR3: CASSQQAGRTYEQYF; DNA: TGTGCCAGCAGCCAACAAGCGGGACGGACCTACGAGCAGTACTTC; length: 15; J: TRBJ2-7; V: TRBV14; D: TRBD2; size: -
CDR3: CATKPPAGAGTGELFF; DNA: TGTGCCACTAAACCCCCAGCGGGAGCGGGCACCGGGGAGCTGTTTTTT; length: 16; J: TRBJ2-2; V: TRBV15; D: TRBD2; size: -
CDR3: CASSLLGTAVFGANVLTF; DNA: TGTGCCAGCAGTTTATTAGGGACAGCCGTTTTTGGGGCCAACGTCCTGACTTTC; length: 18; J: TRBJ2-6; V: TRBV27; D: TRBD1; size: -
CDR3: CASSLEQPGREQYF; DNA: TGTGCCAGCAGTTTAGAACAGCCGGGACGCGAGCAGTACTTC; length: 14; J: TRBJ2-7; V: TRBV28; D: -; size: -
CDR3: CASSSRPGREKLFF; DNA: TGTGCCAGCAGTTCCCGTCCCGGACGTGAAAAACTGTTTTTT; length: 14; J: TRBJ1-4; V: TRBV27; D: -; size: -
CDR3: CASSIVRGQARGEQFF; DNA: TGTGCCAGTAGTATAGTCCGCGGACAGGCTCGGGGTGAGCAGTTCTTC; length: 16; J: TRBJ2-1; V: TRBV19; D: TRBD1; size: -
CDR3: CASSSTSVLFF; DNA: TGCGCCAGCAGCTCGACTAGCGTGCTGTTTTTT; length: 11; J: TRBJ2-2; V: TRBV5-1; D: TRBD2; size: -
CDR3: CASSLNGETQYF; DNA: TGCGCCAGCAGCTTGAATGGAGAGACCCAGTACTTC; length: 12; J: TRBJ2-5; V: TRBV5-1; D: -; size: -
CDR3: CASSMRGSTGELFF; DNA: TGTGCCAGTAGTATGAGGGGGAGCACCGGGGAGCTGTTTTTT; length: 14; J: TRBJ2-2; V: TRBV19; D: -; size: -
CDR3: CASSFPPGPASGDNQPQHF; DNA: TGTGCCAGCAGCTTCCCTCCGGGCCCAGCCTCCGGAGACAATCAGCCCCAGCATTTT; length: 19; J: TRBJ1-5; V: TRBV7-8; D: -; size: -
CDR3: CSVEGYGNGYTF; DNA: TGCAGCGTTGAAGGGTACGGGAATGGCTACACCTTC; length: 12; J: TRBJ1-2; V: TRBV29-1; D: -; size: -
CDR3: CASAGTSNDEQYF; DNA: TGCGCCAGCGCCGGGACTAGTAACGACGAGCAGTACTTC; length: 13; J: TRBJ2-7; V: TRBV10-1; D: TRBD2; size: many
CDR3: CASSTDWDRVNQPQHF; DNA: TGTGCCAGTAGTACGGATTGGGACAGGGTAAATCAGCCCCAGCATTTT; length: 16; J: TRBJ1-5; V: TRBV19; D: TRBD1; size: -
CDR3: CASSLGPPSAEQYF; DNA: TGTGCCAGCAGCTTAGGACCACCTTCGGCCGAGCAGTACTTC; length: 14; J: TRBJ2-7; V: TRBV7-6; D: -; size: -
CDR3: CATSRVAAGAYEQYF; DNA: TGTGCCACCAGCAGAGTTGCAGCGGGAGCCTACGAGCAGTACTTC; length: 15; J: TRBJ2-7; V: TRBV15; D: TRBD2; size: -
CDR3: CATSRVSGSLNEQYF; DNA: TGTGCCACCAGCAGAGTAAGCGGGAGTTTGAACGAGCAGTACTTC; length: 15; J: TRBJ2-7; V: TRBV15; D: TRBD2; size: -
CDR3: CASRPTGNNEQFF; DNA: TGTGCCAGCAGACCGACAGGGAACAATGAGCAGTTCTTC; length: 13; J: TRBJ2-1; V: TRBV11-1; D: TRBD1; size: -
CDR3: CASSRDYLATDTQYF; DNA: TGTGCCAGCAGTCGGGACTACCTAGCCACAGATACGCAGTATTTT; length: 15; J: TRBJ2-3; V: TRBV7-3; D: TRBD2; size: -
CDR3: CASSLRTGATNEKLFF; DNA: TGTGCCAGCAGCTTGCGGACAGGGGCAACTAATGAAAAACTGTTTTTT; length: 16; J: TRBJ1-4; V: TRBV5-6; D: TRBD1; size: -
CDR3: CASSWDGSGNTIYF; DNA: TGTGCCAGCAGTTGGGACGGCTCTGGAAACACCATATATTTT; length: 14; J: TRBJ1-3; V: TRBV2; D: -; size: -
CDR3: CASTSGTRSHEQYF; DNA: TGTGCCAGCACCTCCGGGACACGGAGCCACGAGCAGTACTTC; length: 14; J: TRBJ2-7; V: TRBV27; D: -; size: -
CDR3: CASSLATGLEAFF; DNA: TGCGCCAGCAGTTTAGCCACAGGCCTCGAAGCTTTCTTT; length: 13; J: TRBJ1-1; V: TRBV5-1; D: -; size: -
CDR3: CASSLWVGNTEAFF; DNA: TGCGCCAGCAGCTTGTGGGTAGGGAACACTGAAGCTTTCTTT; length: 14; J: TRBJ1-1; V: TRBV5-1; D: -; size: -
CDR3: CASSLIEGPLDEQFF; DNA: TGTGCCAGCAGCTTAATAGAGGGTCCCCTTGATGAGCAGTTCTTC; length: 15; J: TRBJ2-1; V: TRBV7-3; D: -; size: many
CDR3: CASSIAGGVGTDTQYF; DNA: TGTGCCAGTAGTATAGCGGGAGGTGTTGGGACAGATACGCAGTATTTT; length: 16; J: TRBJ2-3; V: TRBV19; D: TRBD2; size: -
CDR3: CASSLTTGGRNTEAFF; DNA: TGTGCCAGCAGTTTAACAACAGGGGGCCGGAACACTGAAGCTTTCTTT; length: 16; J: TRBJ1-1; V: TRBV28; D: TRBD1; size: -
CDR3: CAISLMSSYEQYF; DNA: TGTGCCATCAGTTTAATGAGCTCCTACGAGCAGTACTTC; length: 13; J: TRBJ2-7; V: TRBV10-3; D: -; size: -
CDR3: CASSWDSGANVLTF; DNA: TGCGCCAGCAGCTGGGATTCAGGGGCCAACGTCCTGACTTTC; length: 14; J: TRBJ2-6; V: TRBV5-1; D: -; size: -
CDR3: CASSSQSPTDTQYF; DNA: TGCGCCAGCAGTAGTCAGAGTCCCACAGATACGCAGTATTTT; length: 14; J: TRBJ2-3; V: TRBV5-1; D: -; size: -
CDR3: CASSQEGGLMGELFF; DNA: TGTGCCAGCAGCCAAGAAGGTGGCTTGATGGGGGAGCTGTTTTTT; length: 15; J: TRBJ2-2; V: TRBV5-4; D: -; size: few
CDR3: CASSLGTISYNEQFF; DNA: TGTGCCAGCAGCTTAGGGACAATCTCCTACAATGAGCAGTTCTTC; length: 15; J: TRBJ2-1; V: TRBV11-2; D: -; size: -
CDR3: CASSLMAGIQTQYF; DNA: TGTGCCAGCAGCCTGATGGCGGGAATTCAGACCCAGTACTTC; length: 14; J: TRBJ2-5; V: TRBV11-2; D: -; size: -
CDR3: CASSRRGNHEQYF; DNA: TGTGCCAGCAGTCGGAGGGGGAACCACGAGCAGTACTTC; length: 13; J: TRBJ2-7; V: TRBV2; D: -; size: once
CDR3: CASSEKTSGSEGTDTQYF; DNA: TGTGCCAGCAGTGAAAAGACTAGCGGGAGTGAGGGAACAGATACGCAGTATTTT; length: 18; J: TRBJ2-3; V: TRBV2; D: TRBD2; size: -
CDR3: CSVATGTGGDGYTF; DNA: TGCAGCGTCGCAACGGGGACAGGGGGCGATGGCTACACCTTC; length: 14; J: TRBJ1-2; V: TRBV29-1; D: TRBD1; size: few
CDR3: CSVRGIRDEQFF; DNA: TGCAGCGTCCGAGGCATTAGGGATGAGCAGTTCTTC; length: 12; J: TRBJ2-1; V: TRBV29-1; D: -; size: -
CDR3: CASSLGTGANTGELFF; DNA: TGTGCCAGCAGCTTAGGGACAGGGGCGAACACCGGGGAGCTGTTTTTT; length: 16; J: TRBJ2-2; V: TRBV13; D: TRBD1; size: -